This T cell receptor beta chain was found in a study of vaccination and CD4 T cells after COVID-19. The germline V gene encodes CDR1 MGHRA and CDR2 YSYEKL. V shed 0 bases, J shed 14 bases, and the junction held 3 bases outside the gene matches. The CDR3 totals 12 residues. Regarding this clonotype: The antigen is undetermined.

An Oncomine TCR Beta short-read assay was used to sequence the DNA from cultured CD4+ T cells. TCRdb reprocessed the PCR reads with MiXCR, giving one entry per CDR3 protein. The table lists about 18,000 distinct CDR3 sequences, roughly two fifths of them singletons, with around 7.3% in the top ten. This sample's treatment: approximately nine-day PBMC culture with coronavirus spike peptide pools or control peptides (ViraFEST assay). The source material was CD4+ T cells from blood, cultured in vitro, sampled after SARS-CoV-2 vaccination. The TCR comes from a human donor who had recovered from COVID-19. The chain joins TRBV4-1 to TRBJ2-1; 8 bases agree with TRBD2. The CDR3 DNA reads TGCGCCAGCAGCCAAGATGGCGGGAGGAAGTTCTTC. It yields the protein CASSQDGGRKFF.